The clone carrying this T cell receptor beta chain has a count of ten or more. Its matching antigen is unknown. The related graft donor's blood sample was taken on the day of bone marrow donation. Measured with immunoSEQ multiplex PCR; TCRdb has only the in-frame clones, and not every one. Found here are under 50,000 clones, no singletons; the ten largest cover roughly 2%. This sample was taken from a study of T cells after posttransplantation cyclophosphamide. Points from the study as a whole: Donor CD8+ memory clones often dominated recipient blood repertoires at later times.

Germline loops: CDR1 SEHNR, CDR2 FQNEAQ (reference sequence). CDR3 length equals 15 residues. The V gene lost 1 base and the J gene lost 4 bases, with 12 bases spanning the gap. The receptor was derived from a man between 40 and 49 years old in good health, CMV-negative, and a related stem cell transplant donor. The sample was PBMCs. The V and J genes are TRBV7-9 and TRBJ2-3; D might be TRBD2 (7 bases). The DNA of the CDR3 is TGTGCCAGCAGCTTAGAGAGAGGGGGGGCAGATACGCAGTATTTT. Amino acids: CASSLERGGADTQYF.